These 12 T cell receptor beta chains share one sample of origin, sequenced in a study of blood T cell repertoires in COVID-19. Generated by immunoSEQ multiplex PCR, the TCRdb table keeps only in-frame clones and is missing some. The sample shows more than 55,000 clones, approximately 89% of them seen only once. Specimen: peripheral blood. The receptors were sampled from a man aged 55 to 70 with active or convalescent COVID-19.

The rearrangement uses TRBV19 and TRBJ1-1; a possible D gene is TRBD1 (6 bases). Germline CDR1 LNHDA, CDR2 SQIVND (reference sequence). Trimming shortened V by 8 bases and J by 1 base, and 23 bases separated the two germline ends. CDR3 size: 17 residues. The CDR3 bases are TGTGCCAGTCTAGGGTTCTACAGGGTCGGTTCGAACACTGAAGCTTTCTTT. It yields the protein CASLGFYRVGSNTEAFF. Full variable domain (remainder filled in from reference TRBV19 and TRBJ1-1): DGGITQSPKYLFRKEGQNVTLSCEQNLNHDAMYWYRQDPGQGLRLIYYSQIVNDFQKGDIAEGYSVSREKKESFPLTVTSAQKNPTAFYLCASLGFYRVGSNTEAFFGQGTRLTVV.

The rearrangement links TRBV6-5 to TRBJ1-5; D not certain. The CDR3 spans 14 residues. V lost 4 bases and J lost 3, with 10 bases in between. CDR1 MNHEY and CDR2 SVGAGI come from the germline V gene. The CDR3 DNA follows: TGTGCCAGCAGTTCGGCGGGATACAATCAGCCCCAGCATTTT. Protein: CASSSAGYNQPQHF.

The chain carries TRBV6-5 and TRBJ2-4; tentatively, D is TRBD2 (5 bases). CDR3 size: 12 residues. The V end was cut by 6 bases, the J end by 5 bases, with 8 bases between. Per germline, CDR1 MNHEY and CDR2 SVGAGI. The CDR3 protein is CASRGVENIQYF. The CDR3 nucleotides read TGTGCCAGCAGGGGAGTAGAAAACATTCAGTACTTC.

This clone was detected a few times. This sequence joins TRBV5-6 and TRBJ1-2; 8 bases are a match to TRBD1. J gave up 4 bases and V 2 bases, and 4 bases lay outside the gene matches. Germline V gene lookup returns CDR1 SGHDT and CDR2 YYEEEE. The CDR3 sequence is 14 residues long. The CDR3 DNA sequence: TGTGCCAGCAGCTTAACAGGGGGAAGCTATGGCTACACCTTC. It translates to CASSLTGGSYGYTF. Complete variable domain (other parts from reference TRBV5-6 and TRBJ1-2): DAGVTQSPTHLIKTRGQQVTLRCSPKSGHDTVSWYQQALGQGPQFIFQYYEEEERQRGNFPDRFSGHQFPNYSSELNVNALLLGDSALYLCASSLTGGSYGYTFGSGTRLTVV.

The genes are TRBV28 and TRBJ1-5; D is uncertain. There are 16 residues in the CDR3. The V gene's germline CDR1 is MDHEN and CDR2 SYDVKM. V lost 0 bases and J lost 1, with 10 bases in between. CDR3 sequence (DNA): TGTGCCAGCAGTTTATGGGGTGCCGGGAGCAATCAGCCCCAGCATTTT. Protein sequence: CASSLWGAGSNQPQHF.

The CDR3 nucleotides read TGTGCCAGCAGCACAGGACGGAACAATCAGCCCCAGCATTTT. Its translation: CASSTGRNNQPQHF. The V and J genes are TRBV7-2 and TRBJ1-5; maybe TRBD1 (5 bases). CDR3 length: 14 residues. Trimming pared 5 bases from V and 3 bases from J, leaving 11 bases between. Germline loops: CDR1 SGHTA, CDR2 FQGNSA.

CDR3 coding DNA: TGTGCCAGCAGTTACCCCCCGGGCAGGGGGTGGGAGACCCAGTACTTC. Translation gives CASSYPPGRGWETQYF. The rearrangement links TRBV6-2 or TRBV6-3 to TRBJ2-5, with 7 bases aligning to TRBD1. Germline V gives CDR1 MNHEY, CDR2 SVGEGT. CDR3 length: 16 amino acids. V was clipped by 2 bases and J by 5 bases; unmatched bases: 11.

V is TRBV28 and J is TRBJ2-7; D uncertain. The CDR3 runs 14 residues. Germline V lookup: CDR1 MDHEN, CDR2 SYDVKM. The V end lost 2 bases, the J end lost 4 bases, and 12 bases lay between the germline ends. Here the CDR3 reads CASSLDPYQYEQYF. CDR3 DNA: TGTGCCAGCAGTTTAGATCCCTACCAATACGAGCAGTACTTC.

This chain uses TRBV6-5 with TRBJ1-6; 10 bases agree with TRBD1. The CDR3 is 15 residues long. V lost 6 bases to trimming and J lost 5 bases; unmatched junction nucleotides: 4. From germline, CDR1 is MNHEY and CDR2 SVGAGI. CDR3 nucleotide sequence: TGTGCCAGCAGACCGGGACAGGGGAATAATTCACCCCTCCACTTT. Its translation is CASRPGQGNNSPLHF.

A single count supports this clone. The chain uses TRBV5-1 and TRBJ1-2; TRBD1 might be the D (5 bases). Trimming removed 2 bases at V and 0 bases at J, with 11 bases between. The CDR3 totals 15 residues. Germline V gene sequence: CDR1 SGHRS, CDR2 YFSETQ. This CDR3 reads CASSLGGTSNYGYTF. DNA for the CDR3: TGCGCCAGCAGCTTAGGAGGGACGTCTAACTATGGCTACACCTTC.

The rearrangement uses TRBV11-2 and TRBJ1-6; D gene ambiguous. The CDR3 length is 16 residues. V lost 2 bases and J lost 0, with 8 bases in between. Germline CDR1 reads SGHAT; CDR2 reads FQNNGV. CDR3 in DNA: TGTGCCAGCAGCTTAAATACGGGCTCCTATAATTCACCCCTCCACTTT. It specifies CASSLNTGSYNSPLHF.

V gene TRBV18 combines with J gene TRBJ2-3; 14 bases map to TRBD2. Germline CDR1 KGHSH, CDR2 LQKENI. CDR3 size: 17 residues. V was pared by 0 bases and J by 3 bases, with 2 bases of the junction left unmatched. CDR3: CASSPPRLAGGTDTQYF. The CDR3 DNA follows: TGTGCCAGCTCACCACCCCGACTAGCGGGAGGGACAGATACGCAGTATTTT.